Shown below are 31 T cell receptor beta chains from a single sample sequenced in a study of human T cells and chemical hapten exposure. TCRdb analysed the RACE reads with MiXCR anew, one entry per CDR3 protein. The sample holds some 350,000 distinct CDR3 sequences, about 6% seen once. The time point: patch test 2, 6 weeks after DPC sensitization. Treatment defined: therapeutic diphenylcyclopropenone sensitization with weekly scalp DPC. Here the sequenced sample was whole blood, taken in connection with sensitization to the hapten diphenylcyclopropenone (DPC). Source of these receptors: a woman in her late teens or twenties with alopecia areata. Some clones in this sample may be carry-over from other donors' samples.

This clonotype was picked up a small number of times. This chain connects TRBV28 to TRBJ1-1; tentatively, D is TRBD1 (6 bases). CDR3 length: 15 amino acids. Germline V gene data show CDR1 as MDHEN and CDR2 as SYDVKM. V gave up 5 bases and J gave up 4 bases, with 17 bases separating them. In nucleotides, the CDR3 is TGTGCCAGCAGTCGGCACAGGGCGGCGGGCACTGAAGCTTTCTTT. Translation: CASSRHRAAGTEAFF.

The chain uses TRBV28 and TRBJ1-1; D gene ambiguous. Trimming removed 6 bases at V and 4 bases at J, with 18 bases between. There are 15 residues in the CDR3. Germline assignment: CDR1 MDHEN and CDR2 SYDVKM. Here the CDR3 reads CASSAGPSRGTEAFF. The CDR3 DNA is TGTGCCAGCAGCGCAGGCCCCTCCCGGGGCACTGAAGCTTTCTTT.

The sample holds many counts of this clonotype. The chain links TRBV6-2 or TRBV6-3 to TRBJ2-5, with no clear D. This CDR3 contains 12 residues. CDR1 and CDR2 from the germline V gene are MNHEY and SVGEGT. Between the trimmed V and J ends, which lost 4 bases and 5 bases, there was a span of 8 bases. For the CDR3, the DNA is TGTGCCAGCAGTTTCCCTACGGAGACCCAGTACTTC. It encodes CASSFPTETQYF.

This clonotype was seen only a few times. The V and J genes are TRBV27 and TRBJ2-3; 9 bases match TRBD1. The CDR3 spans 15 residues. The germline V gene has CDR1 MNHEY and CDR2 SMNVEV (reference sequence). With 5 bases clipped from V and 2 bases from J, the junction kept 5 bases outside the gene matches. The CDR3 DNA follows: TGTGCCAGCAGTCCACGGACAGGGGCCACAGATACGCAGTATTTT. This sequence encodes CASSPRTGATDTQYF.

This clonotype was recorded a few times. The gene calls are TRBV19 and TRBJ1-2; tentatively, D is TRBD1 (5 bases). In germline, CDR1 is LNHDA, CDR2 SQIVND (reference sequence). The CDR3 consists of 17 residues. V was cut by 7 bases and J by 1 base, with 22 bases left in between. In DNA, the CDR3 is TGTGCCAGTAACCCCAGGGCGGGGTCCCATGTTAACTATGGCTACACCTTC. This sequence encodes CASNPRAGSHVNYGYTF. Filled out from reference TRBV19 and TRBJ1-2, the complete variable domain reads DGGITQSPKYLFRKEGQNVTLSCEQNLNHDAMYWYRQDPGQGLRLIYYSQIVNDFQKGDIAEGYSVSREKKESFPLTVTSAQKNPTAFYLCASNPRAGSHVNYGYTFGSGTRLTVV.

This clonotype was observed at least ten times. The chain joins TRBV20-1 to TRBJ2-7; D possibly corresponds to TRBD1 (5 bases). Germline CDR1 is DFQATT and CDR2 is SNEGSKA (reference sequence). Trimming stripped 0 bases from V and 7 bases from J, with 13 bases between. This CDR3 is built from 13 residues. The chain's CDR3 is CSARDFAREEQYF. DNA of the CDR3: TGCAGTGCTAGAGATTTCGCCAGGGAAGAGCAGTACTTC.

The sample holds many counts of this clonotype. The gene calls are TRBV5-5 and TRBJ1-5, with a tentative D call TRBD1 (6 bases). V was trimmed by 3 bases and J by 7 bases, leaving 17 bases between them. The V gene's germline CDR1 is SGHKS and CDR2 YYEKEE (reference sequence). The CDR3 consists of 15 residues. The CDR3 DNA reads as TGTGCCAGCAGCTCCGGACAGAGCCCGTCCCAGCCCCAGCATTTT. Translation: CASSSGQSPSQPQHF.

The V gene is TRBV20-1, the J gene TRBJ2-3; 7 nucleotides align to TRBD2. In germline, CDR1 is DFQATT, CDR2 SNEGSKA (reference sequence). V was clipped by 5 bases and J by 2 bases; unmatched bases: 10. CDR3 length: 15 residues. The CDR3 protein is CSAGLSRGDTDTQYF. The CDR3 DNA is TGCAGTGCTGGTCTCTCACGGGGGGACACAGATACGCAGTATTTT.

There are a few counts of this clonotype. The rearrangement joins TRBV20-1 to TRBJ2-1; 7 bases line up with TRBD2. Per the germline V gene, CDR1 is DFQATT and CDR2 is SNEGSKA (reference sequence). The CDR3 totals 13 residues. Trimming removed 1 base from V and 8 bases from J; junction bases left unmatched: 5. The DNA of the CDR3 is TGCAGTGCTAGAGGAACTAGCGACTATGAGCAGTTCTTC. It is translated as CSARGTSDYEQFF.

J is TRBJ1-6 and V is TRBV5-8, with unresolved D. The CDR3 extends over 13 amino acids. The germline V and J ends were trimmed by 0 bases and 6 bases, with 4 bases remaining between them. CDR1 SGHTS and CDR2 YDEGEE come from the germline V gene. The CDR3 DNA reads as TGTGCCAGCAGCTTGGTGCCTAATTCACCCCTCCACTTT. Protein product: CASSLVPNSPLHF.

The gene calls are TRBV3-1 and TRBJ2-5, with D unresolved. The CDR3 has 13 residues. Per germline, CDR1 LGHDT and CDR2 YNNKEL (reference sequence). V lost 4 bases and J lost 5, with 11 bases in between. The CDR3 protein is CASSLDWSETQYF. The CDR3 DNA sequence: TGTGCCAGCAGCCTAGACTGGTCGGAGACCCAGTACTTC.

This clonotype was seen only a few times. The chain carries TRBV7-2 and TRBJ1-5; D is possibly TRBD1 (5 bases). CDR1 and CDR2 (germline): SGHTA, FQGNSA. V shed 4 bases and J shed 6 bases, with 10 bases lying between them. The CDR3 covers 13 residues. The CDR3 loop is CASSYDGGQPQHF. The CDR3 coding sequence is TGTGCCAGCAGCTACGATGGGGGTCAGCCCCAGCATTTT.

The chain uses TRBV10-3 and TRBJ1-2; D is ambiguous. The length of the CDR3 is 13 residues. CDR1 is ENHRY and CDR2 is SYGVKD in the germline V gene. Trimming took 6 bases from V and 4 from J, leaving 12 bases between them. The CDR3 reads CAIRRPLSYGYTF. The CDR3, as DNA: TGTGCCATCAGGCGGCCCCTCTCCTATGGCTACACCTTC.

At least ten counts were recorded for this clonotype. This chain uses TRBV2 with TRBJ1-3, with unresolved D. Germline V CDR1 and CDR2: SNHLY, FYNNEI. V lost 7 bases to trimming and J lost 6 bases, with 16 bases between them. The CDR3 is made up of 14 amino acids. As DNA, the CDR3 is TGTGCCAGCAACCCTTGGCAGTCTCTAAACACCATATATTTT. It encodes CASNPWQSLNTIYF.

This chain links TRBV9 with TRBJ1-5; a possible D gene is TRBD1 (6 bases). Between the trimmed V and J ends, which lost 0 bases and 5 bases, there was a span of 15 bases. The germline V gene has CDR1 SGDLS and CDR2 YYNGEE. This CDR3 contains 16 residues. The chain's CDR3 is CASSVAPDRPDQPQHF. The CDR3 nucleotides read TGTGCCAGCAGCGTAGCCCCTGACAGGCCTGATCAGCCCCAGCATTTT.

This clonotype was found a few times. V is TRBV20-1 and J is TRBJ2-3; perhaps TRBD2 as D (5 bases). The CDR3 sequence is 11 residues long. Germline-derived CDR1 and CDR2 are DFQATT and SNEGSKA (reference sequence). V was clipped by 6 bases and J by 5 bases, with 9 bases between them. In nucleotides, the CDR3 is TGCAGTGCCCCACTAGTAGATACGCAGTATTTT. This encodes CSAPLVDTQYF.

This clonotype was seen a handful of times. V is TRBV10-2 and J is TRBJ2-7; D might be TRBD1 (5 bases). The V end lost 0 bases, the J end lost 3 bases, and 12 bases lay between the germline ends. The CDR3 totals 15 residues. Germline V CDR1 and CDR2: WSHSY, SAAADI. DNA for the CDR3: TGCGCCAGCAGTGAGTCGGGCAGGGTCAGCTACGAGCAGTACTTC. It encodes CASSESGRVSYEQYF.

The gene calls are TRBV11-2 and TRBJ2-6, with 7 bases lining up with TRBD1. In germline, CDR1 is SGHAT, CDR2 FQNNGV. Trimming cost V 7 bases and J 1 base; bases outside gene matches: 25. The CDR3 contains 22 residues. The CDR3 DNA follows: TGTGCCAGCAACTCCGCCCTTTATTCCACGACAGGGCCCTCGTCTGGGGCCAACGTCCTGACTTTC. Amino acid sequence: CASNSALYSTTGPSSGANVLTF.

This clonotype was seen only a few times. The V call is TRBV12-3 or TRBV12-4, the J call TRBJ1-4; possible D gene TRBD1, 5 bases. V lost 5 bases and J lost 10, with 26 bases in between. There are 17 residues in the CDR3. The CDR3 sequence: CASSTAGRAPRSGKLFF. CDR3 sequence (DNA): TGTGCCAGCAGTACCGCTGGCAGGGCGCCACGAAGCGGAAAACTGTTTTTT.

At least ten counts were recorded for this clonotype. The CDR3 protein is CASGIGYGYTF. As DNA, the CDR3 is TGTGCCAGCGGAATAGGCTATGGCTACACCTTC. The chain recombines TRBV27 with TRBJ1-2; no reliable D call. This CDR3 is built from 11 residues. The germline V gene has CDR1 MNHEY and CDR2 SMNVEV (reference sequence). The germline V and J ends were trimmed by 8 bases and 4 bases, with 8 bases remaining between them.

The V and J genes are TRBV5-1 and TRBJ1-4, with D unclear. This CDR3 has 16 residues. CDR1 SGHRS and CDR2 YFSETQ come from the germline V gene. Trimming left V 1 base short and J 0 bases short, with 10 bases between. The CDR3 coding sequence is TGCGCCAGCAGCTTGCTACCGAATCCAACTAATGAAAAACTGTTTTTT. This codes for CASSLLPNPTNEKLFF.

This clonotype was seen at least ten times. The chain combines TRBV6-2 or TRBV6-3 with TRBJ2-1, with D unclear. V dropped 1 base and J dropped 3 bases, with 1 base sitting between them. Per germline, CDR1 MNHEY and CDR2 SVGEGT. The CDR3 runs to 12 residues. The CDR3 DNA reads as TGTGCCAGCAGTTACTACTACAATGAGCAGTTCTTC. Its protein product is CASSYYYNEQFF.

This clonotype turned up a few times. This rearrangement joins TRBV6-6 to TRBJ2-2, with D hard to call. The CDR3 is 17 residues long. Trimming removed 0 bases from V and 2 bases from J, with 13 bases in between. Looked up from germline, CDR1 is MNHNY and CDR2 is SVGAGI (reference sequence). CDR3: CASSYSRPDSNTGELFF. In DNA form, the CDR3 reads TGTGCCAGCAGTTACTCTCGGCCCGATAGTAACACCGGGGAGCTGTTTTTT.

Many counts were recorded for this clonotype. The chain joins TRBV29-1 to TRBJ1-2; D gene ambiguous. V lost 5 bases to trimming and J lost 8 bases, with 15 bases between them. Germline CDR1 and CDR2: SQVTM and ANQGSEA. CDR3 length: 12 amino acids. CDR3 DNA: TGCAGCGTTCCCTGGAGGGAGTACGGCTACACCTTC. It codes for CSVPWREYGYTF.

This clonotype was picked up many times. The gene calls are TRBV4-3 and TRBJ1-1; D is undetermined. CDR1 is LGHNA, CDR2 YSLEER, per germline. The length of the CDR3 is 15 residues. The V end lost 0 bases, the J end lost 0 bases, and 8 bases lay between the germline ends. As DNA, the CDR3 is TGCGCCAGCAGCCAAGACATGGAGATGAACACTGAAGCTTTCTTT. Translating it yields CASSQDMEMNTEAFF.

This clonotype was seen repeatedly, ten times or more. For the CDR3, the DNA is TGCAGTGCTAGAGTATCCGCACAGCCCCAGCATTTT. This gives the protein CSARVSAQPQHF. The gene calls are TRBV20-1 and TRBJ1-5, with unresolved D. V lost 1 base to trimming and J lost 7 bases, with 8 bases between them. CDR1 and CDR2 from the germline V gene are DFQATT and SNEGSKA (reference sequence). CDR3 length equals 12 residues.

This clonotype has a handful of counts. The chain has TRBV7-2 and TRBJ2-7; no definite D call. V lost 5 bases, J lost 5 bases, and 16 bases lay in between. Germline V gene sequence: CDR1 SGHTA, CDR2 FQGNSA. The CDR3 is made up of 14 amino acids. CDR3 in amino acids: CASSPRTVRDEQYF. In DNA, the CDR3 is TGTGCCAGCAGCCCGAGGACGGTTCGGGACGAGCAGTACTTC.

Ten or more counts support this clonotype. The chain is built from TRBV18 and TRBJ1-3, with D unclear. Germline lookup yields CDR1 KGHSH and CDR2 LQKENI. The CDR3 sequence is 15 residues long. V lost 2 bases, J lost 2 bases, and 10 bases lay in between. CDR3 region: CASSPASITGNTIYF. CDR3 bases: TGTGCCAGCTCACCAGCCAGTATAACTGGAAACACCATATATTTT.

This clonotype appeared many times. The V gene is TRBV7-8, the J gene TRBJ1-1; D call uncertain. CDR3 length: 14 residues. Trimming removed 5 bases at V and 8 bases at J, with 18 bases between. Germline V gene data show CDR1 as SGHVS and CDR2 as FQNEAQ. The CDR3 DNA reads TGTGCCAGCAGCGAACGGGCTCTGGAAGGGGAAGCTTTCTTT. Translated: CASSERALEGEAFF.

This clonotype was counted only a few times. The chain is built from TRBV21-1 and TRBJ2-4; TRBD1 is taken as the D call from the table, unchecked against the DNA. TRBV21-1 is labeled a pseudogene. The CDR3 has 18 residues. The CDR3 protein is CASSMEGGPGLAKNIQYF. Here the CDR3 DNA reads TGTGCCAGCAGCATGGAGGGGGGGCCGGGCCTAGCCAAAAACATTCAGTACTTC.

This chain uses TRBV7-8 with TRBJ1-3; tentative D call: TRBD1 (5 bases). CDR1 and CDR2 from the germline V gene are SGHVS and FQNEAQ. This CDR3 is built from 15 residues. V was pared by 4 bases and J by 5 bases, with 15 bases between. CDR3 in DNA: TGTGCCAGCAGCTCACCGGGACGGAGTAGAAACACCATATATTTT. Protein: CASSSPGRSRNTIYF.